This TCR beta chain was obtained from a study of neoadjuvant anti-PD-1 for oral cavity cancer. Study at large: Patients without progression got a fourth dose around day 43. Broader study findings: After neoadjuvant nivolumab, PBMC T cell clonality was significantly higher in non-responders than responders.

The CDR3 extends over 14 amino acids. The trim removed 4 bases at V and 4 bases at J, leaving 4 bases unmatched. Germline CDR1 reads SGHRS; CDR2 reads YFSETQ. Time point of the sample: after neoadjuvant nivolumab, at surgical resection. No culture or expansion preceded analysis of these blood cells. PBMC libraries mostly used around 460 ng of input genomic DNA, with six replicates per sample. This table comes from immunoSEQ multiplex PCR, and its TCRdb copy is limited to in-frame clones, with some not included. The sample lists under 15,000 clones, about two thirds occurring once. A remark on this clone: The target antigen is unknown.

The sequence came from a person aged 35-79 years with oral cavity squamous cell carcinoma. The sequenced sample was PBMCs, obtained after nivolumab (anti-PD-1) treatment. The chain uses TRBV5-1 and TRBJ1-5; 8 bases map to TRBD1. The CDR3 loop reads CASSPWTGNQPQHF. For the CDR3, the DNA is TGCGCCAGCAGCCCTTGGACAGGGAATCAGCCCCAGCATTTT.